Listed below are T cell receptor beta chains from one sample, sequenced in a study of cytomegalovirus exposure and HLA in healthy donors. Generated by immunoSEQ multiplex PCR, the TCRdb table keeps only in-frame clones and is missing some. The sample has 60,000 to 65,000 clones, around 87% seen once. The sample consisted of PBMCs. These receptors were obtained from a man between 18 and 35 years old in good health and CMV-seronegative. CDR3s leave out the opening cysteine and the closing phenylalanine or tryptophan. Each record gives: J gene, V gene, CDR3 protein.

>TRBJ1-1|TRBV18
ASSDRGDTEAF
>TRBJ2-5|TRBV10-3
AISEGQGGGQETQY
>TRBJ1-1|TRBV2
ASSEAVAEAF
>TRBJ2-3|TRBV6-5
ASSYSTTSTDTQY
>TRBJ2-7|TRBV6-6
ASNTGQGGGRD
>TRBJ2-1|TRBV7-4
ASNWGGSYNEQF
>TRBJ2-5|TRBV28
ASSLNNQETQY
>TRBJ2-1|TRBV5-1
ASRSGGSSYNEQF
>TRBJ1-4|TRBV28
ASTSPGGEKLF
>TRBJ2-3|TRBV19
ASRGPPPDTQY
>TRBJ1-2|TRBV6-1
ASSDYNYGYT
>TRBJ1-1|TRBV7-2
ASSSAGGYTEAF
>TRBJ2-6|TRBV18
ASSPGESGANVLT
>TRBJ1-1|TRBV10-3
AISEYREGVTEAF
>TRBJ2-7|TRBV10-1
ASSAGPSYEQY
>TRBJ2-5|TRBV7-2
ASSPGGYETQY
>TRBJ1-2|TRBV28
ASSLGSTGREVDGYT
>TRBJ2-7|TRBV7-2
ASSPDSYLYEQY
>TRBJ2-2|TRBV14
ASSHQGSGELF
>TRBJ1-2|TRBV28
ASSPLDRGGGYT
>TRBJ1-1|TRBV25-1
ASSEYSGGEAF
>TRBJ2-5|TRBV9
ASSQWGGGAPETQY
>TRBJ2-2|TRBV10-3
AISELDGEGGELF
>TRBJ2-3|TRBV6-4
ASGRDISTDTQY
>TRBJ2-1|TRBV29-1
SVPRWGGDEQF
>TRBJ2-5|TRBV5-1
ASSLVAGPPQETQY
>TRBJ1-5|TRBV7-8
ASSPLGMRGNQPQH
>TRBJ2-7|TRBV27
ASSFDSSYEQY
>TRBJ2-3|TRBV10-2
ASTPGGSNTDTQY
>TRBJ1-5|TRBV19
ASKLRDREGQPQH
>TRBJ2-7|TRBV15
ATSRQGSSYEQY